This T cell receptor (beta chain) was obtained from a study of CD8+ T cells in alopecia areata. Study-wide points: How baseline CD8+ expansion relates to response remains uncertain (there was one nonresponder).

CDR1 SGHTA and CDR2 FQGNSA come from the germline V gene. This CDR3 region has 15 residues. V dropped 1 base and J dropped 3; count of bases not matched to a gene: 5. RNA extraction and reverse transcription yielded cDNA as sequencing template. Assay used: immunoSEQ multiplex PCR; TCRdb lists only in-frame clones, some missing. The sample includes 200,000 to 250,000 clones, 64% of them seen just once. This clone has a handful of counts. The antigen is unknown. Treatment meaning: oral pan-JAK inhibitor, 5-10 mg twice daily. The sequence was obtained from a human donor with alopecia areata. The rearrangement joins TRBV7-2 to TRBJ2-7, with TRBD1 matching 8 bases. The sample in question was CD4+ T cells sorted from blood, obtained at week 4, from a patient treated with tofacitinib. CDR3 sequence: CASSLEGTGFYEQYF. For the CDR3, the DNA is TGTGCCAGCAGCTTAGAAGGGACAGGCTTCTACGAGCAGTACTTC. Filled out from reference TRBV7-2 and TRBJ2-7, the complete variable domain reads GAGVSQSPSNKVTEKGKDVELRCDPISGHTALYWYRQSLGQGLEFLIYFQGNSAPDKSGLPSDRFSAERTGGSVSTLTIQRTQQEDSAVYLCASSLEGTGFYEQYFGPGTRLTVT.